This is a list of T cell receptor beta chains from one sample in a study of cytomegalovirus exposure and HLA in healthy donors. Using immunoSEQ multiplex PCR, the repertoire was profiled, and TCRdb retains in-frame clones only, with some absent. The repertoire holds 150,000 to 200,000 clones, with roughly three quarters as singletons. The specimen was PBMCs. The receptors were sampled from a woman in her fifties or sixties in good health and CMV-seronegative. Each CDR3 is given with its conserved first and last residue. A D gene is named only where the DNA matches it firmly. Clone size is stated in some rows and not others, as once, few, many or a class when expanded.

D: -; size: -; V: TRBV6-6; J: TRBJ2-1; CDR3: CASTLDRPVDNEQFF; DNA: TGTGCCAGCACCCTCGACAGACCAGTGGACAATGAGCAGTTCTTC
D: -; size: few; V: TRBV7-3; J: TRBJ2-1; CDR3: CASSLTPIGNEQFF; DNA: TGTGCCAGCAGCTTAACTCCTATCGGCAATGAGCAGTTCTTC
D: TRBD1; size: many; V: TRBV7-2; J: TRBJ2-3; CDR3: CASSHRQGGSTDTQYF; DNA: TGTGCCAGCAGCCATAGACAGGGGGGTAGCACAGATACGCAGTATTTT
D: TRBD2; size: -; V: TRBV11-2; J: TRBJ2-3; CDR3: CASSETGTSGSDTQYF; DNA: TGTGCCAGCAGCGAAACCGGGACTAGCGGGAGTGATACGCAGTATTTT
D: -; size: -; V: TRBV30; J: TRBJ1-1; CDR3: CAWSLQGTEAFF; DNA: TGTGCCTGGAGTTTACAGGGAACTGAAGCTTTCTTT
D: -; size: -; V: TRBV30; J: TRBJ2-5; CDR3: CAWQPGTSLQETQYF; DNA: TGTGCCTGGCAACCGGGGACATCACTCCAAGAGACCCAGTACTTC
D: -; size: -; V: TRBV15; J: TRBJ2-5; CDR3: CATSRQRTEETQYF; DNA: TGTGCCACCAGCAGACAAAGGACAGAAGAGACCCAGTACTTC
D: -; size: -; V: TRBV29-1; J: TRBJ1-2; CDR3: CSVEAGRGYTF; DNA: TGCAGCGTTGAAGCAGGGCGTGGCTACACCTTC
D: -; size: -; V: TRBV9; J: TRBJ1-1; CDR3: CASSVVRVGTEAFF; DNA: TGTGCCAGCAGCGTAGTCAGGGTGGGCACTGAAGCTTTCTTT
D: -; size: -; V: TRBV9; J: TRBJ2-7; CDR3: CASSVARGSYEQYF; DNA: TGTGCCAGCAGCGTAGCTAGGGGCTCCTACGAGCAGTACTTC
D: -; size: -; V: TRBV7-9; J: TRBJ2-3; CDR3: CASSSTGVDTQYF; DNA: TGTGCCAGCAGCTCCACGGGGGTAGATACGCAGTATTTT
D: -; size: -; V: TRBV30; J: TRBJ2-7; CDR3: CAWSFDGGRQYF; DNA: TGTGCCTGGAGTTTTGACGGGGGAAGGCAGTACTTC
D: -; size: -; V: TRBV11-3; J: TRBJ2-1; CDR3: CASSAPPAPEQFF; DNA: TGTGCCAGCAGCGCCCCTCCCGCGCCTGAGCAGTTCTTC
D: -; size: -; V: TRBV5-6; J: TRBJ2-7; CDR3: CASSSYRVSYEQYF; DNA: TGTGCCAGCAGCTCATACAGGGTCAGCTACGAGCAGTACTTC
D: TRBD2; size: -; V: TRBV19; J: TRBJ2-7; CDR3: CASSSTSGGVRYEQYF; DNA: TGTGCCAGTAGTTCGACTAGCGGGGGCGTTCGCTACGAGCAGTACTTC
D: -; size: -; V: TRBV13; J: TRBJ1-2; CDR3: CASSLYRGITF; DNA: TGTGCCAGCAGCTTATATCGGGGGATCACCTTC
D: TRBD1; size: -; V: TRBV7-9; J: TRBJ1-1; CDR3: CASSRQGTEAFF; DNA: TGTGCCAGCAGCAGACAGGGCACTGAAGCTTTCTTT
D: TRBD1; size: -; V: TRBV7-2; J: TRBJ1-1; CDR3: CASSPRAGTVRTEAFF; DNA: TGTGCCAGCAGCCCTAGGGCCGGGACAGTTAGAACTGAAGCTTTCTTT
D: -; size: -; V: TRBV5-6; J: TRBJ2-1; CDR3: CASSLGSGDEQFF; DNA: TGTGCCAGCAGCTTGGGCTCGGGGGATGAGCAGTTCTTC
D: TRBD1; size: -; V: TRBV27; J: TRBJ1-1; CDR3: CASSRQGGLKAFF; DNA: TGTGCCAGCAGCCGACAGGGGGGCCTAAAAGCTTTCTTT
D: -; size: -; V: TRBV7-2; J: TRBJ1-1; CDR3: CASSLTGDTEAFF; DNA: TGTGCCAGCAGCTTAACCGGAGACACTGAAGCTTTCTTT
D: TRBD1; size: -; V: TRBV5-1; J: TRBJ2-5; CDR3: CASSPGGQETQYF; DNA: TGCGCCAGCAGTCCAGGGGGCCAAGAGACCCAGTACTTC
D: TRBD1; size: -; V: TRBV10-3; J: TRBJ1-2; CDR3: CAISESQGATNYGYTF; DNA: TGTGCCATCAGTGAGTCGCAGGGGGCTACTAACTATGGCTACACCTTC
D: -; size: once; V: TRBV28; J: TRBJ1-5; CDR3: CTSSREGNNQPQHF; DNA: TGTACCAGCAGCAGGGAGGGGAACAATCAGCCCCAGCATTTT
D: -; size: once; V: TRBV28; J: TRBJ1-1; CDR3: CASSSVNTEAFF; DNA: TGTGCCAGCAGTTCCGTGAACACTGAAGCTTTCTTT
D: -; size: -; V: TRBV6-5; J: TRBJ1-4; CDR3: CASSYLAGEKLFF; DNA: TGTGCCAGCAGTTACCTGGCAGGTGAAAAACTGTTTTTT
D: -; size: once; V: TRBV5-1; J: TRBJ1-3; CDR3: CASSGSQVSGNTIYF; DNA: TGCGCCAGCAGCGGGTCGCAGGTCTCTGGAAACACCATATATTTT
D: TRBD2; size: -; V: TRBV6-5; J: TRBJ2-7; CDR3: CASRYRQTSGRSEQYF; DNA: TGTGCCAGCAGATACCGTCAGACTAGCGGGAGAAGCGAGCAGTACTTC
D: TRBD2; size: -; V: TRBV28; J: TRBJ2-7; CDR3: CASSYSGGPYEQYF; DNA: TGTGCCAGCAGTTATAGCGGGGGCCCCTACGAGCAGTACTTC
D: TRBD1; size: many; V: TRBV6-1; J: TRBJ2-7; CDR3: CASSGPGTEAYEQYF; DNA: TGTGCCAGCAGTGGTCCCGGGACAGAAGCCTACGAGCAGTACTTC
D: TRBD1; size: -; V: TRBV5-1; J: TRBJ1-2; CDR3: CASSSTGGYGYTF; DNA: TGCGCCAGCAGCTCGACAGGGGGTTATGGCTACACCTTC
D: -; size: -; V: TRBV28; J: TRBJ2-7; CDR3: CASSFVRPRSSYEQYF; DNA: TGTGCCAGCAGTTTTGTACGGCCCCGGAGCTCCTACGAGCAGTACTTC
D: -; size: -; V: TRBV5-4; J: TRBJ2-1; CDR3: CASSYTSWEQFF; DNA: TGTGCCAGCAGCTACACTAGCTGGGAGCAGTTCTTC
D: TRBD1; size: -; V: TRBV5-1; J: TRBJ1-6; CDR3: CASSSQGADNSPLHF; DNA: TGCGCCAGCAGTTCACAGGGGGCGGATAATTCACCCCTCCACTTT
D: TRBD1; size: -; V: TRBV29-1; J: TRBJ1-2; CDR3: CSVPGQGLSGYTF; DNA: TGCAGCGTACCGGGACAGGGTTTGAGTGGCTACACCTTC
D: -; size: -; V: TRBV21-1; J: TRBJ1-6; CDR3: CASSKGGGTSYNSPLHF; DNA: TGTGCCAGCAGCAAAGGGGGAGGGACGTCCTATAATTCACCCCTCCACTTT
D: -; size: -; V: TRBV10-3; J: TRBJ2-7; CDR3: CAISESGTTRTLSYEQYF; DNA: TGTGCCATCAGTGAGTCGGGGACAACTCGTACTCTCTCCTACGAGCAGTACTTC
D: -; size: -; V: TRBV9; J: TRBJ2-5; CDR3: CASSVGMTQETQYF; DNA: TGTGCCAGCAGCGTAGGGATGACTCAAGAGACCCAGTACTTC
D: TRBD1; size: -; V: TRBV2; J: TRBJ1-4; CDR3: CAGSRAGGTNEKLFF; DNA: TGTGCCGGCAGCCGGGCAGGGGGTACTAATGAAAAACTGTTTTTT
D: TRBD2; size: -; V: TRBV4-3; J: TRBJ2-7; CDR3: CASSPGPGGGSYEQYF; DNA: TGCGCCAGCAGCCCAGGGCCGGGCGGGGGGTCCTACGAGCAGTACTTC
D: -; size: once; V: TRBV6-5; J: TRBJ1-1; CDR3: CASKGRGLVNTEAFF; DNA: TGTGCCAGCAAGGGCAGGGGTTTGGTGAACACTGAAGCTTTCTTT
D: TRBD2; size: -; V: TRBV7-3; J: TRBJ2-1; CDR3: CASSLAGGPYNEQFF; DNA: TGTGCCAGCAGCTTAGCGGGGGGGCCCTACAATGAGCAGTTCTTC
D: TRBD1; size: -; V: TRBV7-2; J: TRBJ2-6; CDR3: CASSTSTGAGANVLTF; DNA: TGTGCCAGCAGCACCTCTACAGGGGCCGGGGCCAACGTCCTGACTTTC
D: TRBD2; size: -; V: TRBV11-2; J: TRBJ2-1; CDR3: CASSSLRLAPRGNEQFF; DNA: TGTGCCAGCAGCTCGTTACGACTAGCGCCTAGGGGGAATGAGCAGTTCTTC
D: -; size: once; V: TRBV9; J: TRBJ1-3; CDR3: CASSVLGHPGQLSGNTIYF; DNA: TGTGCCAGCAGCGTCCTGGGTCACCCGGGACAACTTTCTGGAAACACCATATATTTT
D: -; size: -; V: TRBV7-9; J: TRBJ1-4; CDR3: CASSLGAGVREKLFF; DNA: TGTGCCAGCAGCTTAGGCGCAGGGGTGAGGGAAAAACTGTTTTTT
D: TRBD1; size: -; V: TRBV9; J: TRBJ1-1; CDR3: CASSVATGQGYEAFF; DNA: TGTGCCAGCAGCGTAGCTACGGGACAGGGATATGAAGCTTTCTTT
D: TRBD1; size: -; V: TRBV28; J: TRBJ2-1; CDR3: CASTPTGDNEQFF; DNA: TGTGCCAGCACCCCGACAGGGGACAATGAGCAGTTCTTC
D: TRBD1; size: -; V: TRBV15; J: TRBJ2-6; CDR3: CATSPGGQVSPGANVLTF; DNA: TGTGCCACCAGCCCTGGGGGACAGGTCTCCCCTGGGGCCAACGTCCTGACTTTC
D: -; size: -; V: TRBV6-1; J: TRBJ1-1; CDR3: CASSGVKTPGAFF; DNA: TGTGCCAGCAGTGGAGTGAAGACGCCGGGGGCTTTCTTT
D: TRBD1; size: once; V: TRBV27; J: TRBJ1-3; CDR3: CASSLNRGVSGNTIYF; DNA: TGTGCCAGCAGTTTAAACAGGGGGGTCTCTGGAAACACCATATATTTT
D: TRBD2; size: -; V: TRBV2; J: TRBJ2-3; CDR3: CASSPPAGAPSTDTQYF; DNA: TGTGCCAGCAGCCCTCCAGCGGGAGCCCCTAGCACAGATACGCAGTATTTT
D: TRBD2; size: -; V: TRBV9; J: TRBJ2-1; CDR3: CASSASYRTSGNNEQFF; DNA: TGTGCCAGCAGCGCCAGTTACCGGACTAGCGGGAACAATGAGCAGTTCTTC
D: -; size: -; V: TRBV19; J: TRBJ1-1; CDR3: CASSNDRPMNTEAFF; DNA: TGTGCCAGTAGTAACGACAGGCCCATGAACACTGAAGCTTTCTTT
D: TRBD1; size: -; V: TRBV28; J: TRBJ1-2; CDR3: CASSVYNDRGVTGYTF; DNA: TGTGCCAGCAGTGTATACAACGACAGGGGGGTGACAGGCTACACCTTC
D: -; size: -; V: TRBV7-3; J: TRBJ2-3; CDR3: CASSSDRSTDTQYF; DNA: TGTGCCAGCAGCTCGGACAGAAGCACAGATACGCAGTATTTT
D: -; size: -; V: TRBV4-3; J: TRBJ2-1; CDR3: CASSQDQGPVTYNEQFF; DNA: TGCGCCAGCAGCCAAGATCAGGGGCCCGTCACCTACAATGAGCAGTTCTTC
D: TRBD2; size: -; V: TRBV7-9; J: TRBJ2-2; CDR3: CASRGGPGTGELFF; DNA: TGTGCCAGCCGGGGGGGCCCGGGAACCGGGGAGCTGTTTTTT
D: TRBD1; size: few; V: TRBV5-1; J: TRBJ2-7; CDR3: CASSSGQGRHEQYF; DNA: TGCGCCAGCAGCTCCGGACAGGGGAGGCACGAGCAGTACTTC